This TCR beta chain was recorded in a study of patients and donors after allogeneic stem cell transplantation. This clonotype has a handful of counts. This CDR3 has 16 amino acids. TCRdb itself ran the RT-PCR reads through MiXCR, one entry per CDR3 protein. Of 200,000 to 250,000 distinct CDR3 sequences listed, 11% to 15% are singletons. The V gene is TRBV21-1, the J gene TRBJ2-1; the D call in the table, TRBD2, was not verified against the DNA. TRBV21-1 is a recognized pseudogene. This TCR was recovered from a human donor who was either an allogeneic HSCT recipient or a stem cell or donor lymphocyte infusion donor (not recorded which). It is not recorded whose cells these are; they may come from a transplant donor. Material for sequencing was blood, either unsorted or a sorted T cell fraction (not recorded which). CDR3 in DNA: TGTGCCAGCAGCAATACGTCTAGCGGGAGGTACAATGAGCAGTTCTTC. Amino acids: CASSNTSSGRYNEQFF.